The 13 T cell receptor beta chains listed next were all sequenced from one sample in a study of blood T cell repertoires in COVID-19. Clones were read by immunoSEQ multiplex PCR, and TCRdb kept only the in-frame ones, dropping some. The sample records 110,000 to 150,000 clones, less than 85% being singletons. The sequenced sample was peripheral blood. Every receptor here comes from a woman older than 75 in a cohort sampled during active or convalescent COVID-19.

This chain connects TRBV24-1 to TRBJ2-5; 8 nucleotides agree with TRBD1. Unmatched junction bases numbered 11, after V lost 4 bases and J lost 5 bases. Germline-derived CDR1 and CDR2 are KGHDR and SFDVKD. The CDR3 covers 16 residues. The CDR3 reads CATSDPRGQSGETQYF. The CDR3 bases are TGTGCCACCAGTGACCCCAGGGGGCAGTCCGGGGAGACCCAGTACTTC.

The chain couples TRBV9 to TRBJ2-3; 7 nucleotides line up with TRBD2. The CDR3 has 17 residues. Germline lookup yields CDR1 SGDLS and CDR2 YYNGEE. Trimming took 0 bases from V and 0 from J; bases not matched to a gene: 7. CDR3 loop: CASSVGIGGGSTDTQYF. CDR3 in DNA: TGTGCCAGCAGCGTAGGTATTGGCGGGGGAAGCACAGATACGCAGTATTTT.

This clone was seen repeatedly, ten times or more. The rearrangement links TRBV18 to TRBJ2-1; 12 bases are a match to TRBD2. V dropped 0 bases and J dropped 4; count of bases not matched to a gene: 4. Germline loops: CDR1 KGHSH, CDR2 LQKENI. The length of the CDR3 is 17 residues. CDR3 bases: TGTGCCAGCTCACCACCGATCGGACTAGCGGGGTACAATGAGCAGTTCTTC. It yields the protein CASSPPIGLAGYNEQFF.

This chain's CDR3 is CASSLGISDTQYF. In DNA form, the CDR3 reads TGTGCCAGCAGCTTAGGTATCTCAGATACGCAGTATTTT. The chain has TRBV7-2 and TRBJ2-3; no reliable D call. The CDR3 is made up of 13 amino acids. With 1 base removed from V and 4 bases from J, the gap between germline ends came to 6 bases. In germline, CDR1 is SGHTA, CDR2 FQGNSA.

The chain uses TRBV9 and TRBJ1-5; TRBD1 aligns across 7 bases. V shed 2 bases and J 7 bases; nucleotides not matched to a gene: 6. CDR3 length: 14 amino acids. The germline gives CDR1 SGDLS, CDR2 YYNGEE. The DNA of the CDR3 is TGTGCCAGCAGCGTCGGGACAGCAGGACAGCCCCAGCATTTT. As protein: CASSVGTAGQPQHF.

This chain links TRBV2 with TRBJ2-5; D uncertain. V was trimmed by 6 bases and J by 2 bases, leaving 16 bases between them. CDR3 length: 15 residues. Germline CDR1 and CDR2: SNHLY and FYNNEI. The CDR3 nucleotides are TGTGCCAGCAGCTTGACCGAGGTTAAACAAGAGACCCAGTACTTC. Translated: CASSLTEVKQETQYF.

The rearrangement uses TRBV7-2 and TRBJ2-3; D ambiguous. The germline V gene encodes CDR1 SGHTA and CDR2 FQGNSA. Trimming left V 2 bases short and J 1 base short, with 7 bases between. The CDR3 runs to 14 residues. In DNA form, the CDR3 reads TGTGCCAGCAGCTTATTATCGGGCACAGATACGCAGTATTTT. This translates into CASSLLSGTDTQYF.

The chain uses TRBV12-2 and TRBJ2-7; no check of the table's D call, TRBD1, against the DNA was made. TRBV12-2 constitutes a pseudogene. The CDR3 has 16 residues. CDR3 in amino acids: CASRLERQGASYEQYV. The DNA of the CDR3 is TGTGCAAGTCGCTTAGAGAGACAGGGGGCCTCCTACGAGCAGTACGTC.

The genes are TRBV2 and TRBJ1-1; possible D gene TRBD1, 6 bases. Trimming removed 6 bases from V and 3 bases from J, with 14 bases in between. CDR1 is SNHLY and CDR2 is FYNNEI in the germline V gene. The CDR3 length is 14 residues. CDR3 nucleotides: TGTGCCAGCAGGTCCCAGGGGCGAGACACTGAAGCTTTCTTT. It specifies CASRSQGRDTEAFF.

In its sample, this clone was seen many times. The chain is built from TRBV10-1 and TRBJ2-7, with D possibly matching TRBD2 (6 bases). There are 14 residues in the CDR3. Germline V gene lookup returns CDR1 WNHNN and CDR2 SYGVQD (reference sequence). Trimming took off 3 bases at V and 3 bases at J, with 12 bases between the two ends. The CDR3 loop reads CASSEGPEGYEQYV. The CDR3 DNA follows: TGCGCCAGCAGTGAAGGCCCGGAGGGCTACGAGCAGTACGTC.

This clone was detected only once. The V call is TRBV24-1, the J call TRBJ2-5; 8 bases map to TRBD1. J gave up 1 base and V 4 bases, and 7 bases lay outside the gene matches. Germline V gene sequence: CDR1 KGHDR, CDR2 SFDVKD. The CDR3 loop spans 16 amino acids. The CDR3 region is CATSDSDRAAQETQYF. The CDR3, as DNA: TGTGCCACCAGTGACTCGGACAGGGCCGCCCAAGAGACCCAGTACTTC.

The chain joins TRBV7-2 to TRBJ2-3, with 8 nucleotides matching TRBD1. Germline CDR1 and CDR2: SGHTA and FQGNSA. The CDR3 covers 15 residues. J was trimmed by 4 bases and V by 5 bases; bases with no gene match: 8. The CDR3 is CASSQTGVRSDTQYF. CDR3 bases: TGTGCCAGCAGCCAGACAGGGGTTAGGTCAGATACGCAGTATTTT.

The CDR3 sequence is CATSGGQGLYGYTF. In nucleotides, the CDR3 is TGTGCCACCAGTGGAGGCCAGGGCCTCTATGGCTACACCTTC. The chain couples TRBV24-1 to TRBJ1-2; D possibly corresponds to TRBD1 (5 bases). V lost 5 bases to trimming and J lost 4 bases, with 13 bases between them. There are 14 residues in the CDR3. The V gene's germline CDR1 is KGHDR and CDR2 SFDVKD.